This T cell receptor (beta chain) was captured by sequencing in a study of blood T cell repertoires in COVID-19. Overall study: Acute and convalescent COVID-19 samples came from the United States, Italy and Spain. T cells, B-cell-depleted T cells, or PBMCs provided the cDNA or gDNA that served as material.

Original processing methods: Reference gene primer amplification in the assay estimated nucleated cell counts. Using immunoSEQ multiplex PCR, the repertoire was profiled, and TCRdb retains in-frame clones only, with some absent. Clone size and the V and J calls come from that table; the DNA yielded D and trimming. The table lists more than 45,000 clones, roughly 79% of them singletons. Trimming cost V 6 bases and J 3 bases; bases outside gene matches: 6. There are 14 residues in the CDR3. Germline V lookup: CDR1 SGHAT, CDR2 FQNNGV. The TCR was taken from a human donor in a cohort sampled during active COVID-19. Sequences were obtained from peripheral blood. This chain uses TRBV11-2 with TRBJ2-7; the match to TRBD1 covers 9 bases. The DNA of the CDR3 is TGTGCCAGCAGAGAGGGACAGGGCAACTACGAGCAGTACTTC. Its protein is CASREGQGNYEQYF.